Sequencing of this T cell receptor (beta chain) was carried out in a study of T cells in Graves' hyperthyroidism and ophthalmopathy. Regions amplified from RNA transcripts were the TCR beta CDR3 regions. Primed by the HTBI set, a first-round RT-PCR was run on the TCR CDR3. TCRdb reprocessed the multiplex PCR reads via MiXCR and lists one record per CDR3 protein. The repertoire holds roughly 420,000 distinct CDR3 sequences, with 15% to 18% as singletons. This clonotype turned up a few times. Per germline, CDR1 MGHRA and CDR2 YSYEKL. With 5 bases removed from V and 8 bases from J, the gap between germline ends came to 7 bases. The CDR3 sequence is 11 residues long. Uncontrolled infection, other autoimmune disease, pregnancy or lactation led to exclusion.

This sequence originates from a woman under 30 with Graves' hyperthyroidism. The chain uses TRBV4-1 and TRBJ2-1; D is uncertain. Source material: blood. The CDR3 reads CASSSGHEQFF. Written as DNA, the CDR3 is TGCGCCAGCAGCTCCGGGCATGAGCAGTTCTTC.